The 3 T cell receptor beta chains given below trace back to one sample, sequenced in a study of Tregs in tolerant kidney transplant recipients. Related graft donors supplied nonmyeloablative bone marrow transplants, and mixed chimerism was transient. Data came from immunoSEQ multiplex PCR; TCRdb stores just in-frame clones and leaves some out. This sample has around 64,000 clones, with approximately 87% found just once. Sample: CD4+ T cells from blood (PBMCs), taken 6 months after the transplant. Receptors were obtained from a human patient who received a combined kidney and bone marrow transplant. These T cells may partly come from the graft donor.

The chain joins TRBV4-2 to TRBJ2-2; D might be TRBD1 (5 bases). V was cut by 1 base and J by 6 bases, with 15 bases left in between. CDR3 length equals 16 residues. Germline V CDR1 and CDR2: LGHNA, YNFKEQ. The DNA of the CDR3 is TGTGCCAGCAGCCAAGCGGCAGGGATAGACGCCGGGGAGCTGTTTTTT. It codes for CASSQAAGIDAGELFF.

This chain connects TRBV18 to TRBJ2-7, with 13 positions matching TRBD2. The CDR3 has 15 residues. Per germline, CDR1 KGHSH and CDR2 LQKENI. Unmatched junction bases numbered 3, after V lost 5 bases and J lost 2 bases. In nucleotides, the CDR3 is TGTGCCAGCTCAGAGGGACTAGCGGGGACCTACGAGCAGTACTTC. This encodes CASSEGLAGTYEQYF.

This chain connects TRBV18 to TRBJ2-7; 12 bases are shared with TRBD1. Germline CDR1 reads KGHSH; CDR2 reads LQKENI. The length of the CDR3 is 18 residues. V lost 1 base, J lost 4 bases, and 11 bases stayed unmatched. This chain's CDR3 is CASSPRLGQGAVGYEQYF. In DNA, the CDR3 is TGTGCCAGCTCACCACGGCTGGGACAGGGGGCTGTTGGATACGAGCAGTACTTC.